What follows are 24 T cell receptor beta chains derived from one specimen sequenced in a study of blood T cell repertoires in COVID-19. Here immunoSEQ multiplex PCR was the method, and the copy in TCRdb shows in-frame clones only, minus some. Among roughly 33,000 clones listed, over 70% were seen once. The sequencing input was peripheral blood. These receptors were obtained from an elderly man with active COVID-19.

The chain joins TRBV10-3 to TRBJ2-7; a possible D gene is TRBD1 (6 bases). The CDR3 runs 13 residues. Germline V CDR1 and CDR2: ENHRY, SYGVKD. V was shortened by 3 bases and J by 4 bases, with 10 bases between the two germline ends. Here the CDR3 reads CAISETGPYEQYF. The CDR3 DNA follows: TGTGCCATCAGTGAAACAGGGCCGTACGAGCAGTACTTC.

V gene TRBV4-3 combines with J gene TRBJ1-3; maybe TRBD1 (5 bases). The CDR3 is 14 amino acids. Germline lookup yields CDR1 LGHNA and CDR2 YSLEER. Deletions cut 5 bases from V and 4 bases from J, with 12 bases between. The CDR3 nucleotides are TGCGCCAGCAGCGGTAAGGGGCGCGGAAACACCATATATTTT. Its translation: CASSGKGRGNTIYF.

The V and J genes are TRBV20-1 and TRBJ2-7, with 7 bases identical to TRBD2. From germline, CDR1 is DFQATT and CDR2 SNEGSKA (reference sequence). The CDR3 sequence is 11 residues long. The V gene end was trimmed by 3 bases and the J gene end by 4 bases; junction bases not matched to a gene: 0. The CDR3 DNA follows: TGCAGTGCTAGGGGGGGGTACGAGCAGTACTTC. Translated: CSARGGYEQYF.

V gene TRBV7-8 combines with J gene TRBJ2-5; 10 nucleotides align to TRBD2. V lost 5 bases to trimming and J lost 2 bases; unmatched junction nucleotides: 8. Germline V gene sequence: CDR1 SGHVS, CDR2 FQNEAQ. CDR3 length: 16 amino acids. CDR3 protein: CASSPYSGGTQETQYF. The CDR3 DNA follows: TGTGCCAGCAGCCCTTATAGCGGGGGGACTCAAGAGACCCAGTACTTC. Supplemented by reference TRBV7-8 and TRBJ2-5, the full variable domain reads GAGVSQSPRYKVAKRGQDVALRCDPISGHVSLFWYQQALGQGPEFLTYFQNEAQLDKSGLPSDRFFAERPEGSVSTLKIQRTQQEDSAVYLCASSPYSGGTQETQYFGPGTRLLVL.

V is TRBV7-7 and J is TRBJ2-1; possibly TRBD2 for D (5 bases). This CDR3 has 15 amino acids. CDR1 is SSHAT, CDR2 FNYEAQ, per germline (reference sequence). Trimming left V 5 bases short and J 7 bases short, with 18 bases between. The CDR3 DNA follows: TGTGCCAGCAGCCAGGACCAAAGTCGAGGGAATGAGCAGTTCTTC. Residues: CASSQDQSRGNEQFF. The variable domain in full, with the rest retrieved from reference TRBV7-7 and TRBJ2-1, is GAGVSQSPRYKVTKRGQDVTLRCDPISSHATLYWYQQALGQGPEFLTYFNYEAQPDKSGLPSDRFSAERPEGSISTLTIQRTEQRDSAMYRCASSQDQSRGNEQFFGPGTRLTVL.

The chain is built from TRBV19 and TRBJ2-5; D may be TRBD2 (7 bases). This CDR3 contains 14 residues. Germline assignment: CDR1 LNHDA and CDR2 SQIVND (reference sequence). Trimming took 6 bases from V and 2 from J, leaving 13 bases between them. The CDR3 coding sequence is TGTGCCAGTAGCCTAGCGGACAGACAAGAGACCCAGTACTTC. Protein product: CASSLADRQETQYF.

The chain links TRBV5-1 to TRBJ1-1; 9 bases are a match to TRBD1. Trimming cost V 2 bases and J 3 bases; bases outside gene matches: 5. Germline V CDR1 and CDR2: SGHRS, YFSETQ. The CDR3 spans 15 residues. DNA for the CDR3: TGCGCCAGCAGCTTCACAGGGGGCCTGGACACTGAAGCTTTCTTT. Translating it yields CASSFTGGLDTEAFF. The variable domain in full, completed from reference TRBV5-1 and TRBJ1-1, reads KAGVTQTPRYLIKTRGQQVTLSCSPISGHRSVSWYQQTPGQGLQFLFEYFSETQRNKGNFPGRFSGRQFSNSRSEMNVSTLELGDSALYLCASSFTGGLDTEAFFGQGTRLTVV.

The sample holds one count of this clone. The chain carries TRBV5-1 and TRBJ1-5; D perhaps matches TRBD1 (5 bases). The germline V and J ends were trimmed by 0 bases and 3 bases, with 10 bases remaining between them. This CDR3 region has 15 residues. The germline V gene encodes CDR1 SGHRS and CDR2 YFSETQ. CDR3 in amino acids: CASSLGQGLNQPQHF. The CDR3 DNA is TGCGCCAGCAGCTTGGGGCAGGGCCTCAATCAGCCCCAGCATTTT. The complete variable domain, with remaining parts taken from reference TRBV5-1 and TRBJ1-5, reads KAGVTQTPRYLIKTRGQQVTLSCSPISGHRSVSWYQQTPGQGLQFLFEYFSETQRNKGNFPGRFSGRQFSNSRSEMNVSTLELGDSALYLCASSLGQGLNQPQHFGDGTRLSIL.

This clone was seen more than once but under ten times. The rearrangement uses TRBV6-2 or TRBV6-3 and TRBJ2-7, with D possibly TRBD1 on 5 matching bases. CDR3 length equals 15 residues. CDR1 is MNHEY, CDR2 SVGEGT, per germline. V lost 6 bases, J lost 5 bases, and 20 bases lay in between. The CDR3 is CASSDLDSSFNEQYF. The CDR3, as DNA: TGTGCCAGCAGCGATCTAGACAGTTCTTTCAACGAGCAGTACTTC.

The chain has TRBV5-1 and TRBJ1-2; a weak D match, TRBD1 (6 bases). This CDR3 contains 15 residues. V lost 1 base, J lost 8 bases, and 18 bases lay in between. CDR1 is SGHRS and CDR2 is YFSETQ in the germline V gene. CDR3 DNA: TGCGCCAGCAGCTTGTCGTCCAGCGAACAGGGCGGCTACACCTTC. Translating it yields CASSLSSSEQGGYTF.

The chain links TRBV27 to TRBJ2-7, with TRBD2 identical over 8 bases. Germline V gene sequence: CDR1 MNHEY, CDR2 SMNVEV (reference sequence). The CDR3 consists of 11 residues. The V gene end was trimmed by 6 bases and the J gene end by 11 bases; junction bases not matched to a gene: 6. CDR3: CASRLAGNEYF. The CDR3 coding sequence is TGTGCCAGCAGGTTAGCGGGAAACGAGTACTTC.

The rearrangement links TRBV7-8 to TRBJ2-2; D remains unclear. Germline loops: CDR1 SGHVS, CDR2 FQNEAQ. The germline V and J ends were trimmed by 3 bases and 0 bases, with 14 bases remaining between them. This CDR3 is 17 amino acids long. The DNA for the CDR3 is TGTGCCAGCAGCTTTAAGACGACTGGCCCGAACACCGGGGAGCTGTTTTTT. Its protein is CASSFKTTGPNTGELFF.

This clone was found a few times. The chain is built from TRBV4-2 and TRBJ2-7; possibly TRBD1 for D (5 bases). Germline V gene sequence: CDR1 LGHNA, CDR2 YNFKEQ. V was clipped by 0 bases and J by 7 bases, with 13 bases between them. This CDR3 has 14 amino acids. CDR3 coding DNA: TGTGCCAGCAGCCAAGATCTTCAGGGATGGGAGCAGTACTTC. Protein sequence: CASSQDLQGWEQYF.

The V gene is TRBV28, the J gene TRBJ2-1, with D perhaps matching TRBD2 (5 bases). CDR3 length: 11 residues. The V and J ends lost 4 bases and 7 bases respectively, with 5 bases between them. Per germline, CDR1 MDHEN and CDR2 SYDVKM. CDR3 sequence: CASSWENEQFF. CDR3 bases: TGTGCCAGCAGTTGGGAGAATGAGCAGTTCTTC.

This clone was recorded a few times. The chain has TRBV18 and TRBJ1-1, with a tentative D call TRBD1 (6 bases). Germline values: CDR1 KGHSH, CDR2 LQKENI. V lost 2 bases, J lost 1 base, and 14 bases lay in between. This CDR3 is 16 amino acids long. CDR3 nucleotide sequence: TGTGCCAGCTCACCAAGAACCACAGGGCAGAACACTGAAGCTTTCTTT. This encodes CASSPRTTGQNTEAFF.

The chain links TRBV6-2 or TRBV6-3 to TRBJ2-7; 10 positions agree with TRBD2. With 4 bases clipped from V and 7 bases from J, the junction kept 10 bases outside the gene matches. Germline CDR1 and CDR2: MNHEY and SVGEGT. This CDR3 is 15 amino acids long. The chain's CDR3 is CASSSPTSGQREQYF. In nucleotides, the CDR3 is TGTGCCAGCAGTTCCCCGACTAGCGGGCAAAGGGAGCAGTACTTC.

This chain connects TRBV28 to TRBJ1-5, with 10 bases that match TRBD1. Germline-derived CDR1 and CDR2 are MDHEN and SYDVKM. With V trimmed by 9 bases and J by 7 bases, 12 bases remained unmatched. The CDR3 spans 15 residues. In nucleotides, the CDR3 is TGTGCCAGTACCGATTCTGACAGGGGGCAGCAGCCCCAGCATTTT. Its protein is CASTDSDRGQQPQHF.

The chain employs TRBV6-5 and TRBJ1-2; D gene ambiguous. The CDR3 is made up of 13 amino acids. Trimming shortened V by 5 bases and J by 4 bases, and 11 bases separated the two germline ends. In germline, CDR1 is MNHEY, CDR2 SVGAGI. Here the CDR3 DNA reads TGTGCCAGCAGTCCAGAGTGGAGCTATGGCTACACCTTC. This sequence encodes CASSPEWSYGYTF.

V gene TRBV6-5 combines with J gene TRBJ2-7, with a tentative D call TRBD1 (5 bases). Germline CDR1 is MNHEY and CDR2 is SVGAGI. This CDR3 contains 12 residues. V was cut by 11 bases and J by 6 bases, with 17 bases left in between. CDR3: CASLFAGFEQYF. CDR3 coding DNA: TGTGCCTCTCTCTTCGCAGGGTTCGAGCAGTACTTC.

This clone was detected once. The chain carries TRBV6-6 and TRBJ2-7; D perhaps matches TRBD2 (7 bases). From germline, CDR1 is MNHNY and CDR2 SVGAGI (reference sequence). This CDR3 contains 12 residues. The V end lost 5 bases, the J end lost 5 bases, and 10 bases lay between the germline ends. The CDR3 region is CASSPGGHEQYF. The CDR3 bases are TGTGCCAGCAGTCCCGGGGGGCACGAGCAGTACTTC.

J is TRBJ1-5 and V is TRBV24-1; the D is unclear. V lost 12 bases to trimming and J lost 3 bases, with 14 bases between them. This CDR3 comprises 13 residues. Germline CDR1 KGHDR, CDR2 SFDVKD. CDR3 DNA: TGTGCCCCTCTATGGAGGGTCAATCAGCCCCAGCATTTT. As protein: CAPLWRVNQPQHF.

In this sample, this clone is medium-sized. The rearrangement uses TRBV30 and TRBJ2-7, with 7 bases identical to TRBD1. CDR1 is GTSNPN and CDR2 is SVGIG in the germline V gene (reference sequence). Germline trimming cut 2 bases from V and 2 bases from J; bases unmatched to any gene: 12. The length of the CDR3 is 16 residues. CDR3 nucleotide sequence: TGTGCCTGGAGTCCTAACACACAGGGGCCCACCTACGAGCAGTACTTC. Its protein product is CAWSPNTQGPTYEQYF.

V usage is TRBV5-6 and J usage is TRBJ2-7, with 7 bases lining up with TRBD2. From germline, CDR1 is SGHDT and CDR2 YYEEEE. This CDR3 spans 16 amino acids. The ends lost 4 bases at V and 4 bases at J; junction bases unmatched: 14. CDR3 amino acids: CASSIIAGRVTYEQYF. The CDR3 DNA reads as TGTGCCAGCAGCATAATAGCGGGCCGAGTGACTTACGAGCAGTACTTC.

Written as DNA, the CDR3 is TGTGCCAGTAGTGATGCAGGGAGGTTGCAGTACTTC. This translates into CASSDAGRLQYF. The V call is TRBV19, the J call TRBJ2-5, with a weak D call TRBD2 (6 bases). With 5 bases removed from V and 11 bases from J, the gap between germline ends came to 15 bases. The CDR3 has 12 amino acids. Per germline, CDR1 LNHDA and CDR2 SQIVND (reference sequence). The full variable domain, rest sourced from reference TRBV19 and TRBJ2-5, is DGGITQSPKYLFRKEGQNVTLSCEQNLNHDAMYWYRQDPGQGLRLIYYSQIVNDFQKGDIAEGYSVSREKKESFPLTVTSAQKNPTAFYLCASSDAGRLQYFGPGTRLLVL.